Reported below is one T cell receptor (beta chain). Its antigen is unknown. This sample is drawn from a study of T cell responses to AZD1222 COVID-19 vaccine. Notes on the study in general: A rise in Spike-specific TCR breadth and depth followed two AZD1222 doses. Baseline testing showed seropositivity in only a handful of AZD1222 recipients. Epitopes outside B.1.351 and B.1.1.7 mutated regions reportedly drew nearly half of spike TCRs.

The germline V gene has CDR1 LGHDT and CDR2 YNNKEL (reference sequence). V dropped 3 bases and J dropped 11; count of bases not matched to a gene: 5. There are 14 residues in the CDR3. The data were produced by immunoSEQ multiplex PCR, yet TCRdb's version contains in-frame clones alone and is incomplete. The table includes 90,000 to 150,000 clones, 80% to 90% detected once. The chain couples TRBV3-1 (or the pseudogene TRBV3-2) to TRBJ2-4, with 12 nucleotides matching TRBD2. This sequence originates from an adult in good health. The source material was peripheral blood, sampled on day 0 of AZD1222 vaccination. The CDR3 spells CASSQTSGSTFQYF. DNA for the CDR3: TGTGCCAGCAGCCAGACTAGCGGGAGTACGTTTCAGTACTTC.